This TCR beta chain was sequenced for a study of cytomegalovirus exposure and HLA in healthy donors. Study-level background: Most genotyped donors, around four fifths of fewer than 400, had Caucasian-associated genetic ancestry.

Primers: 60 Vbeta forward and 13 Jbeta reverse. The table came from immunoSEQ multiplex PCR; TCRdb's copy has only in-frame clones and leaves some out. The sample shows 100,000 to 150,000 clones, 80% of them seen only once. The V gene lost 6 bases and the J gene lost 0 bases, with 14 bases spanning the gap. This CDR3 comprises 14 residues. The germline gives CDR1 SQVTM, CDR2 ANQGSEA. The chain has TRBV29-1 and TRBJ1-2, with D perhaps TRBD1 (5 bases). What was sequenced was PBMCs. This receptor was obtained from a male donor in good health and CMV-seronegative. The CDR3 is CSVAKGLTNYGYTF. CDR3 nucleotide sequence: TGCAGCGTGGCAAAGGGGCTTACTAACTATGGCTACACCTTC.